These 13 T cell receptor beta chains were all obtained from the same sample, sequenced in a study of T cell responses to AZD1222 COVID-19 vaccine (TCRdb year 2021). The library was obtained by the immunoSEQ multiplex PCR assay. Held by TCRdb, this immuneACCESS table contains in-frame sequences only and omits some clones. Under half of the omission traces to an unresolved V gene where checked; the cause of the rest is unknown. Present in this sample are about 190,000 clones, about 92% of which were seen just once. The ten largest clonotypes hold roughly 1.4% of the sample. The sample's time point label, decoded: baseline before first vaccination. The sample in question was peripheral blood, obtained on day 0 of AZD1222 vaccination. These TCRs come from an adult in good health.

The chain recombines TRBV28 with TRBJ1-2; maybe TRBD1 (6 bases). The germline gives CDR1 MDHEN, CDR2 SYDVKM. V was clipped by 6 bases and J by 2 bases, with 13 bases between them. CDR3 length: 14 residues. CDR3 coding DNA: TGTGCCAGCAGCTCATCAACAGGGAACTATGGCTACACCTTC. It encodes CASSSSTGNYGYTF.

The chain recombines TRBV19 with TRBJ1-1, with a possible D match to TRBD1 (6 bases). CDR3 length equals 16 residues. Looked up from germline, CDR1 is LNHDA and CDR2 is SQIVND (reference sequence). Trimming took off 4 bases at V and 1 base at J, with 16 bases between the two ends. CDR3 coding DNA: TGTGCCAGTAGTACAGAACCCGGGACACCGAACACTGAAGCTTTCTTT. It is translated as CASSTEPGTPNTEAFF.

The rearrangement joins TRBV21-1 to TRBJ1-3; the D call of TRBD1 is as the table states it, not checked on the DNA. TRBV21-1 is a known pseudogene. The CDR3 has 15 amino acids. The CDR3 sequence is CASSKGGTVGNTIYF. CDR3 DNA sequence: TGTGCCAGCAGCAAAGGGGGGACAGTCGGAAACACCATATATTTT.

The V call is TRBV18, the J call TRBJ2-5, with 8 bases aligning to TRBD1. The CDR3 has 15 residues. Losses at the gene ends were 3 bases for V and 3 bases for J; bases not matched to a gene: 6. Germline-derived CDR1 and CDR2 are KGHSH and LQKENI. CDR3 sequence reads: CASSPDRVGKETQYF. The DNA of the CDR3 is TGTGCCAGCTCACCGGACAGGGTTGGTAAAGAGACCCAGTACTTC. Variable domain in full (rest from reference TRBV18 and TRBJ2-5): NAGVMQNPRHLVRRRGQEARLRCSPMKGHSHVYWYRQLPEEGLKFMVYLQKENIIDESGMPKERFSAEFPKEGPSILRIQQVVRGDSAAYFCASSPDRVGKETQYFGPGTRLLVL.

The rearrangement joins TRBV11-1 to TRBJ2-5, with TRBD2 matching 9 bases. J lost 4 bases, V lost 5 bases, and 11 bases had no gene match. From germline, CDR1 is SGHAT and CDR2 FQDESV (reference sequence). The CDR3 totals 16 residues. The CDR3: CASSGGRRGGRETQYF. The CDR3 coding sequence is TGTGCCAGCAGCGGGGGTAGGCGGGGGGGCCGAGAGACCCAGTACTTC.

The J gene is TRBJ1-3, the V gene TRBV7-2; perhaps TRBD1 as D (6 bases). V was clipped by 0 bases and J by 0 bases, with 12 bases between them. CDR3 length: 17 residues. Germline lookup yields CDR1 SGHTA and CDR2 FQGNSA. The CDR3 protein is CASSLAGTLSSGNTIYF. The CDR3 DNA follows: TGTGCCAGCAGCTTAGCCGGGACACTTAGCTCTGGAAACACCATATATTTT.

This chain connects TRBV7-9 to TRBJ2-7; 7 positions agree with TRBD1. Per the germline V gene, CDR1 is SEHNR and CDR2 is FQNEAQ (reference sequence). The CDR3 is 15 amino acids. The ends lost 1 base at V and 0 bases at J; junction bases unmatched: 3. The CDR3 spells CASSLVDRDSYEQYF. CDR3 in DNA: TGTGCCAGCAGCTTAGTCGACAGGGACTCCTACGAGCAGTACTTC.

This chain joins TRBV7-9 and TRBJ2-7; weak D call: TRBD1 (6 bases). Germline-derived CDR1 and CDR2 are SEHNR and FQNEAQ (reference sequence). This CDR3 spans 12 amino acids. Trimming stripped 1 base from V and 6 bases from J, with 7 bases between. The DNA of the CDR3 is TGTGCCAGCAGCTTAGGAGGGGGCGAGCAGTACTTC. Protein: CASSLGGGEQYF.

The CDR3 loop is CASSLLGGTGTIYTF. The CDR3 region has the DNA TGTGCCAGCAGTTTATTGGGGGGGACAGGGACCATCTACACCTTC. The chain links TRBV27 to TRBJ1-2, with 9 positions matching TRBD1. This CDR3 has 15 residues. J gave up 10 bases and V 1 base, and 10 bases lay outside the gene matches. Germline CDR1 is MNHEY and CDR2 is SMNVEV (reference sequence).

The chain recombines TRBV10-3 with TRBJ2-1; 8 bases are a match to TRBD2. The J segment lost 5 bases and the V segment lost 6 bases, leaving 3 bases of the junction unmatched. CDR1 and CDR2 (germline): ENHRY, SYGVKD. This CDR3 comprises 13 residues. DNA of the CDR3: TGTGCCATCAGACTAGCGGCGAACAATGAGCAGTTCTTC. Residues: CAIRLAANNEQFF.

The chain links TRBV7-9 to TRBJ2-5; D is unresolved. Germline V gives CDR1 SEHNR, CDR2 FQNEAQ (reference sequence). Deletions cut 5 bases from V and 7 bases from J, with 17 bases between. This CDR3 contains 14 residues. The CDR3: CASSPSHGSWTQYF. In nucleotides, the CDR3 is TGTGCCAGCAGCCCGTCCCACGGGTCGTGGACCCAGTACTTC.

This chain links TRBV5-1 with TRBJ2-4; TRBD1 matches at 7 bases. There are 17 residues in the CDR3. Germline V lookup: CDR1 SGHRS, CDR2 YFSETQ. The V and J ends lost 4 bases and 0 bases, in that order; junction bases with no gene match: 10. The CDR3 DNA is TGCGCCAGCAGCGCCCCAGACAGGGAACTAGCCAAAAACATTCAGTACTTC. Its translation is CASSAPDRELAKNIQYF.

The CDR3 DNA follows: TGTGCCAGCAGCCCCGGGACAGCCTATGCTAGCACAGATACGCAGTATTTT. Translating it yields CASSPGTAYASTDTQYF. V is TRBV11-3 and J is TRBJ2-3; 7 nucleotides line up with TRBD1. The CDR3 consists of 17 residues. From germline, CDR1 is SGHNT and CDR2 YENEEA. V lost 5 bases and J lost 0; bases outside the gene matches: 11.